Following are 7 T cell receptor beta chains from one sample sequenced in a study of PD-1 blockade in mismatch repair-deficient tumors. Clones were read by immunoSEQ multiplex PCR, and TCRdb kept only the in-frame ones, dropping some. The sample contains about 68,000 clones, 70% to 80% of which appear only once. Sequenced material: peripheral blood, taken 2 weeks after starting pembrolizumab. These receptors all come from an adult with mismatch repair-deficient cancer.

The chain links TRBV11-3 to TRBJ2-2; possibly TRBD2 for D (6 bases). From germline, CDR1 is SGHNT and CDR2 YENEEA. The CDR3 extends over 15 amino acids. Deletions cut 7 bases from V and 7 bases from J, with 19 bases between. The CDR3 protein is CASMFSGIAVGELFF. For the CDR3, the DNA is TGTGCCAGCATGTTTTCCGGAATAGCGGTCGGGGAGCTGTTTTTT.

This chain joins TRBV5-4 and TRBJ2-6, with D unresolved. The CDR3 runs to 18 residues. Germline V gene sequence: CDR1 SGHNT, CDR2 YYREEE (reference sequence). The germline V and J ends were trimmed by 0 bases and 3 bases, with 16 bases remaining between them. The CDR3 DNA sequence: TGTGCCAGCAGCTTGGAGGTGGAAAGGCTCGTTGGGGCCAACGTCCTGACTTTC. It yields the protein CASSLEVERLVGANVLTF.

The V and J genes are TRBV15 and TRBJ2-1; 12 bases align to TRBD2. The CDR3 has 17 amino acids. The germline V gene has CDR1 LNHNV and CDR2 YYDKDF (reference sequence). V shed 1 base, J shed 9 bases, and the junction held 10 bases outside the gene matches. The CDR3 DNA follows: TGTGCCACCAGCAGAGGCCGCGGACTAGCGGGATCCATTGAGCAGTTCTTC. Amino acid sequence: CATSRGRGLAGSIEQFF.

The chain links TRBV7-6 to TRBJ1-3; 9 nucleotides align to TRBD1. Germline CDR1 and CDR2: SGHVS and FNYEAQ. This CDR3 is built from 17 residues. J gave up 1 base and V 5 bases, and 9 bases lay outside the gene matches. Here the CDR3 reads CASSRSPGQGSGNTIYF. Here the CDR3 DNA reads TGTGCCAGCAGCCGATCACCGGGACAGGGATCTGGAAACACCATATATTTT. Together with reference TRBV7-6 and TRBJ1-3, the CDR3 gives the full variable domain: GAGVSQSPRYKVTKRGQDVALRCDPISGHVSLYWYRQALGQGPEFLTYFNYEAQQDKSGLPNDRFSAERPEGSISTLTIQRTEQRDSAMYRCASSRSPGQGSGNTIYFGEGSWLTVV.

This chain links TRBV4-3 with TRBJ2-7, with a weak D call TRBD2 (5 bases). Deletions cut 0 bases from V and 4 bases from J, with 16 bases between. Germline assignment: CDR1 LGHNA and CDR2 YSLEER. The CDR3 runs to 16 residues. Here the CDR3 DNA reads TGCGCCAGCAGCCAAGATTTCGGGGAAATTAATTACGAGCAGTACTTC. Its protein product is CASSQDFGEINYEQYF.

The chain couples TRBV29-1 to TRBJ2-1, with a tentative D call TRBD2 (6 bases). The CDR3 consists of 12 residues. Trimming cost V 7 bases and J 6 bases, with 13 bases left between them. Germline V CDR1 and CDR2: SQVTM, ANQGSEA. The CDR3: CSAAGTINEQFF. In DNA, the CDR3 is TGCAGCGCGGCGGGGACGATCAATGAGCAGTTCTTC.

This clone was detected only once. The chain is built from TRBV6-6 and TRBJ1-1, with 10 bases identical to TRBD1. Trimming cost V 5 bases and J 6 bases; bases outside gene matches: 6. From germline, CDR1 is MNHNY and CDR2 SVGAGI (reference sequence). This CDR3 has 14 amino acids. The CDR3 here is CASSRGQGLPEAFF. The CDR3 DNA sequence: TGTGCCAGCAGTAGGGGACAGGGGTTGCCTGAAGCTTTCTTT.